This T cell receptor beta chain was recorded in a study of CD4 and CD8 cells across lung adenocarcinoma regions. Samples came from patients with localized non-small cell lung adenocarcinoma. TCRdb redid the calling of the PCR reads with MiXCR, one entry per CDR3 protein. The profile shows about 5,300 distinct CDR3 sequences, around 62% of them singletons. The CDR3 consists of 15 residues. Looked up from germline, CDR1 is MNHEY and CDR2 is SMNVEV (reference sequence). The sample consisted of CD4+ T cells from the center of a lung tumor. This TCR was sampled from a female donor with lung adenocarcinoma. The CD4 and CD8 labels of this study may be unreliable. This sequence joins TRBV27 and TRBJ2-1, with 8 bases matching TRBD2. The tail of the sequence fits TRBJ2-5 better, so the J call may be wrong. CDR3 nucleotides: TGTGCCAGCAGTTCCTTTGCGGGGGGAGGTGGGACCCAGTACTTC. Translated: CASSSFAGGGGTQYF.